What follows are 30 T cell receptor beta chains derived from one specimen sequenced in a study of blood T cell repertoires in COVID-19. Some clones are missing from TCRdb's copy, which holds only in-frame ones; the method was immunoSEQ multiplex PCR. The data hold approximately 250,000 clones, with about 91% observed a single time. The sample consisted of PBMCs or T cells enriched from blood (not recorded which). The receptors were sampled from a middle-aged woman with acute COVID-19.

This sequence joins TRBV11-3 and TRBJ2-3; 8 bases are shared with TRBD1. The CDR3 covers 12 residues. Germline V gene sequence: CDR1 SGHNT, CDR2 YENEEA. J lost 9 bases, V lost 5 bases, and 4 bases had no gene match. The CDR3 DNA sequence: TGTGCCAGCAGCCTGGACAGGGCAACGCAGTATTTT. Amino acid sequence: CASSLDRATQYF. The full variable domain, with the rest looked up from reference TRBV11-3 and TRBJ2-3, is EAGVVQSPRYKIIEKKQPVAFWCNPISGHNTLYWYLQNLGQGPELLIRYENEEAVDDSQLPKDRFSAERLKGVDSTLKIQPAELGDSAVYLCASSLDRATQYFGPGTRLTVL.

V and J are TRBV18 and TRBJ1-6; TRBD1 aligns across 8 bases. The CDR3 extends over 16 amino acids. J was trimmed by 5 bases and V by 1 base; bases with no gene match: 4. CDR1 and CDR2 (germline): KGHSH, LQKENI. The CDR3 DNA sequence: TGTGCCAGCTCACCACGACAGGGGTTTGATAATTCACCCCTCCACTTT. Translation gives CASSPRQGFDNSPLHF.

The rearrangement uses TRBV18 and TRBJ2-6; the D gene is possibly TRBD1 (6 bases). The germline V gene has CDR1 KGHSH and CDR2 LQKENI. The CDR3 loop spans 18 amino acids. V shed 2 bases and J shed 0 bases, with 14 bases lying between them. The CDR3 spells CASSPFRQDASGANVLTF. As DNA, the CDR3 is TGTGCCAGCTCACCATTCCGACAGGACGCCTCTGGGGCCAACGTCCTGACTTTC.

The J gene is TRBJ2-1, the V gene TRBV7-3; the D gene is possibly TRBD1 (6 bases). From germline, CDR1 is SGHTA and CDR2 FQGTGA. Trimming cost V 5 bases and J 5 bases, with 10 bases left between them. This CDR3 has 13 residues. The CDR3 sequence is CASSTGTNNEQFF. The CDR3 bases are TGTGCCAGCAGCACCGGGACAAACAATGAGCAGTTCTTC.

The V call is TRBV4-1, the J call TRBJ2-7, with D possibly TRBD2 on 5 matching bases. The CDR3 contains 15 residues. Trimming cost V 0 bases and J 2 bases, with 11 bases left between them. Germline values: CDR1 MGHRA, CDR2 YSYEKL. CDR3 bases: TGCGCCAGCAGCCAAGATGCGGGCGGCACCTACGAGCAGTACTTC. This encodes CASSQDAGGTYEQYF.

This clone was counted only a few times. The rearrangement joins TRBV12-2 to TRBJ2-1; the table's D call, TRBD2, was not checked against the DNA. TRBV12-2 has pseudogene status. The CDR3 spans 17 residues. The CDR3 sequence: CASRPNEGTSGKDEQFF. DNA of the CDR3: TGTGCAAGTCGCCCGAACGAGGGGACTAGCGGGAAGGATGAGCAGTTCTTC.

The chain has TRBV28 and TRBJ2-7; possibly TRBD2 for D (7 bases). The CDR3 sequence is 18 residues long. V dropped 2 bases and J dropped 7 bases, with 27 bases sitting between them. From germline, CDR1 is MDHEN and CDR2 SYDVKM. CDR3 amino acids: CASSLALKVSGRDMEQYF. CDR3 sequence (DNA): TGTGCCAGCAGTTTAGCATTAAAGGTATCAGGGAGGGACATGGAGCAGTACTTC. Complete variable domain (other parts from reference TRBV28 and TRBJ2-7): DVKVTQSSRYLVKRTGEKVFLECVQDMDHENMFWYRQDPGLGLRLIYFSYDVKMKEKGDIPEGYSVSREKKERFSLILESASTNQTSMYLCASSLALKVSGRDMEQYFGPGTRLTVT.

The chain has TRBV10-1 and TRBJ2-1; 13 nucleotides match TRBD2. After removal of 5 bases from V and 6 bases from J, the junction contained 16 bases not matched to a gene. Germline CDR1 reads WNHNN; CDR2 reads SYGVQD (reference sequence). The CDR3 has 19 residues. The CDR3 reads CASSSAGLAGPESTNEQFF. The CDR3, as DNA: TGCGCCAGCAGTTCGGCGGGACTAGCGGGACCAGAATCTACCAATGAGCAGTTCTTC.

Note on this clone: Germline is not matched at one junction end, which may reflect a read error. V gene TRBV12-5 combines with J gene TRBJ1-2; 11 bases fit TRBD1. The CDR3 is 15 amino acids. The germline gives CDR1 LGHNT, CDR2 FRNRAP. Here the CDR3 DNA reads TGTGCTAGTGGTCCCGGGACAGGGGGAAGCTATAGCTACACCTTC. Translated, it gives CASGPGTGGSYSYTF.

This clone came up a few times. The chain has TRBV7-9 and TRBJ2-1, with 10 bases matching TRBD2. The V gene's germline CDR1 is SEHNR and CDR2 FQNEAQ (reference sequence). CDR3 size: 18 residues. The J segment lost 6 bases and the V segment lost 5 bases, leaving 16 bases of the junction unmatched. The CDR3 coding sequence is TGTGCCAGCAGCCGACCCCCTCTAGCGGGAGTGGTAGGCAATGAGCAGTTCTTC. The encoded protein is CASSRPPLAGVVGNEQFF.

The chain uses TRBV7-2 and TRBJ2-5, with D unresolved. Germline lookup yields CDR1 SGHTA and CDR2 FQGNSA. V lost 1 base to trimming and J lost 1 base, with 10 bases between them. The CDR3 consists of 15 residues. The CDR3, as DNA: TGTGCCAGCAGCTTAGTGTACTTGCCCCAAGAGACCCAGTACTTC. Translation gives CASSLVYLPQETQYF.

This chain uses TRBV18 with TRBJ1-1; 8 nucleotides align to TRBD1. The CDR3 consists of 15 residues. The junction had 6 bases not matched to a gene; V was cut back by 1 base and J by 5 bases. Germline V CDR1 and CDR2: KGHSH, LQKENI. CDR3 sequence: CASSPLTGGLTEAFF. DNA of the CDR3: TGTGCCAGCTCACCACTTACAGGGGGATTGACTGAAGCTTTCTTT.

The V call is TRBV2, the J call TRBJ1-5, with D unresolved. V was trimmed by 2 bases and J by 2 bases, leaving 7 bases between them. Per germline, CDR1 SNHLY and CDR2 FYNNEI. The CDR3 length is 14 residues. CDR3 sequence reads: CASSEPGGNQPQHF. The CDR3 coding sequence is TGTGCCAGCAGTGAACCCGGAGGCAATCAGCCCCAGCATTTT.

This clone was detected a few times. Other DNA sequences in the sample encode the same CDR3. The chain is built from TRBV9 and TRBJ1-5, with D unclear. CDR3 size: 14 residues. V lost 2 bases to trimming and J lost 2 bases, with 8 bases between them. Germline-derived CDR1 and CDR2 are SGDLS and YYNGEE. CDR3 nucleotides: TGTGCCAGCAGCGTCGGCGGGGGCAATCAGCCCCAGCATTTT. It yields the protein CASSVGGGNQPQHF.

The chain carries TRBV7-3 and TRBJ1-1; perhaps TRBD1 as D (5 bases). The germline CDR1 and CDR2 sequences are SGHTA and FQGTGA. V was cut by 5 bases and J by 7 bases, with 17 bases left in between. The CDR3 contains 14 residues. This chain's CDR3 is CASSLTQRQHEAFF. The CDR3 DNA sequence: TGTGCCAGCAGCCTCACCCAAAGACAGCATGAAGCTTTCTTT.

The gene calls are TRBV5-5 and TRBJ1-4, with 9 bases that match TRBD1. From germline, CDR1 is SGHKS and CDR2 YYEKEE (reference sequence). The CDR3 totals 16 residues. Losses at the gene ends were 1 base for V and 7 bases for J; bases not matched to a gene: 8. The CDR3 DNA sequence: TGTGCCAGCAGCTTGACAGGGGGACAGGGAGGTGAAAAACTGTTTTTT. It codes for CASSLTGGQGGEKLFF.

The gene calls are TRBV7-9 and TRBJ2-7, with TRBD2 identical over 12 bases. This CDR3 has 15 amino acids. J gave up 3 bases and V 5 bases, and 5 bases lay outside the gene matches. Germline CDR1 reads SEHNR; CDR2 reads FQNEAQ (reference sequence). The CDR3 DNA sequence: TGTGCCAGCAGCCCACTAGCGGGAGGACACTACGAGCAGTACGTC. Translated: CASSPLAGGHYEQYV.

The chain has TRBV19 and TRBJ1-4, with 9 bases fitting TRBD1. The junction had 6 bases not matched to a gene; V was cut back by 4 bases and J by 6 bases. Germline assignment: CDR1 LNHDA and CDR2 SQIVND (reference sequence). The CDR3 has 15 residues. CDR3 sequence: CASSNTGGGDEKLFF. CDR3 nucleotides: TGTGCCAGTAGTAATACAGGGGGCGGTGATGAAAAACTGTTTTTT.

The V call is TRBV10-1, the J call TRBJ2-7; weak D call: TRBD2 (6 bases). Trimming stripped 0 bases from V and 6 bases from J, with 12 bases between. This CDR3 has 14 residues. Germline V gene data show CDR1 as WNHNN and CDR2 as SYGVQD (reference sequence). CDR3 in amino acids: CASSESFAGLEQYF. CDR3 nucleotide sequence: TGCGCCAGCAGTGAGTCGTTTGCGGGGCTCGAGCAGTACTTC.

The rearrangement links TRBV9 to TRBJ2-5; 7 nucleotides match TRBD2. Looked up from germline, CDR1 is SGDLS and CDR2 is YYNGEE. This CDR3 contains 13 residues. Trimming cost V 3 bases and J 2 bases; bases outside gene matches: 1. The CDR3 loop reads CASSAGGQETQYF. Written as DNA, the CDR3 is TGTGCCAGCAGCGCCGGGGGGCAAGAGACCCAGTACTTC.

The V and J genes are TRBV7-2 and TRBJ1-2, with TRBD1 matching 9 bases. From germline, CDR1 is SGHTA and CDR2 FQGNSA. V was clipped by 4 bases and J by 0 bases; unmatched bases: 9. The length of the CDR3 is 17 residues. The CDR3, as DNA: TGTGCCAGCAGCTCCCCCGGGACAGGGTCCCCTAACTATGGCTACACCTTC. Encoded protein: CASSSPGTGSPNYGYTF.

V and J are TRBV6-2 or TRBV6-3 and TRBJ2-3; D is possibly TRBD2 (6 bases). CDR1 MNHEY and CDR2 SVGEGT come from the germline V gene. The CDR3 sequence is 16 residues long. V shed 5 bases and J shed 2 bases, with 17 bases lying between them. CDR3 sequence reads: CASSRSPGTFTDTQYF. The CDR3 DNA sequence: TGTGCCAGCAGTAGATCACCCGGGACTTTCACAGATACGCAGTATTTT.

V gene TRBV7-8 combines with J gene TRBJ1-4; 7 bases line up with TRBD1. Germline assignment: CDR1 SGHVS and CDR2 FQNEAQ. After removal of 5 bases from V and 6 bases from J, the junction contained 6 bases not matched to a gene. The CDR3 length is 14 residues. CDR3 coding DNA: TGTGCCAGCAGCGTGACAGGGAATTATGAAAAACTGTTTTTT. Translation gives CASSVTGNYEKLFF.

This clone was detected only a few times. The chain has TRBV6-6 and TRBJ2-3, with 11 nucleotides matching TRBD2. Germline CDR1 is MNHNY and CDR2 is SVGAGI (reference sequence). The CDR3 is 17 residues long. V shed 5 bases, J shed 4 bases, and the junction held 11 bases outside the gene matches. Written as DNA, the CDR3 is TGTGCCAGCAGTCTTAGCGGGAGGGCCCTCAGAGCAGATACGCAGTATTTT. It encodes CASSLSGRALRADTQYF.

V and J are TRBV11-3 and TRBJ2-3; 8 nucleotides align to TRBD2. CDR3 size: 16 residues. CDR1 and CDR2 (germline): SGHNT, YENEEA. Trimming cost V 5 bases and J 2 bases; bases outside gene matches: 9. The CDR3 spells CASSPGGLGPTDTQYF. Written as DNA, the CDR3 is TGTGCCAGCAGCCCTGGGGGACTAGGTCCCACAGATACGCAGTATTTT.

The chain combines TRBV28 with TRBJ2-1; possible D gene TRBD1, 6 bases. Trimming cost V 4 bases and J 4 bases, with 8 bases left between them. Looked up from germline, CDR1 is MDHEN and CDR2 is SYDVKM. This CDR3 region has 13 residues. CDR3 region: CASSWGQYNEQFF. DNA of the CDR3: TGTGCCAGCAGTTGGGGGCAATACAATGAGCAGTTCTTC.

This chain uses TRBV5-1 with TRBJ2-1; TRBD1 aligns across 7 bases. Germline V gene sequence: CDR1 SGHRS, CDR2 YFSETQ. The CDR3 extends over 15 amino acids. The V segment lost 4 bases and the J segment 6 bases; nucleotides outside the gene matches: 10. Here the CDR3 DNA reads TGCGCCAGCAGCCTCGGACAGGAAGACCGCAATGAGCAGTTCTTC. Amino acids: CASSLGQEDRNEQFF. Based on the CDR3 plus reference TRBV5-1 and TRBJ2-1, the full variable domain is KAGVTQTPRYLIKTRGQQVTLSCSPISGHRSVSWYQQTPGQGLQFLFEYFSETQRNKGNFPGRFSGRQFSNSRSEMNVSTLELGDSALYLCASSLGQEDRNEQFFGPGTRLTVL.

This chain links TRBV11-2 with TRBJ1-1; weak D call: TRBD1 (5 bases). The CDR3 covers 13 residues. V was pared by 6 bases and J by 1 base, with 9 bases between. Per the germline V gene, CDR1 is SGHAT and CDR2 is FQNNGV. CDR3: CASRRQQNTEAFF. The DNA of the CDR3 is TGTGCCAGCAGGAGACAGCAGAACACTGAAGCTTTCTTT.

V and J are TRBV18 and TRBJ2-7, with D maybe TRBD2 (6 bases). Trimming cost V 3 bases and J 2 bases, with 14 bases left between them. CDR1 and CDR2 (germline): KGHSH, LQKENI. The CDR3 is made up of 15 amino acids. CDR3 in amino acids: CASSPRGGNTYEQYF. CDR3 DNA sequence: TGTGCCAGCTCACCCCGGGGCGGGAACACCTACGAGCAGTACTTC.

This clone came up once. The rearrangement uses TRBV10-3 and TRBJ1-4; the D is unclear. Deletions cut 3 bases from V and 0 bases from J, with 8 bases between. Germline loops: CDR1 ENHRY, CDR2 SYGVKD. This CDR3 spans 15 amino acids. The DNA for the CDR3 is TGTGCCATCAGTGACAGCGTAGCAACTAATGAAAAACTGTTTTTT. Its protein is CAISDSVATNEKLFF.